The T cell receptor beta chain under discussion was sequenced for a study of T cells in Graves' hyperthyroidism and ophthalmopathy (dated by TCRdb to between 2018 and 2020). Study-wide context: To identify distinguishing TCR V-J signatures, a discovery cohort of about 95 patients was used, comprising 40 to 45 with Graves' ophthalmopathy and 55 to 65 with stable Graves' hyperthyroidism. Prospective prediction of ophthalmopathy was tested in an independent validation cohort consisting of some 18 hyperthyroidism patients and around 17 patients who later progressed to ophthalmopathy. For training and testing, the 100 or so patients in the discovery cohort were randomly divided in a 7:3 ratio. In several Graves' hyperthyroidism patients, the study also compared T-cell repertoires from thyroid tissue with T-cell repertoires from blood. After sampling, hyperthyroidism patients received methimazole starting at 30 mg daily, and ophthalmopathy patients received high-dose intravenous methylprednisolone. The paper reports TCR Vbeta CDR3 sequencing of some 140 peripheral blood samples: under 45 ophthalmopathy, under 80 hyperthyroidism and around 17 progressor patients. What the study reported, not specific to this receptor: Sample size was not statistically predetermined, and blinding of investigators to group allocation was not performed. During validation, the model predicted progression to ophthalmopathy a median of around 7 months ahead of onset, with roughly 65% sensitivity and almost 75% specificity. Most expanded thyroid clonotypes (frequency above 0.001) were also detected in blood, a finding suggesting that blood repertoires may reflect thyroid immune responses. Ophthalmopathy was separated from stable hyperthyroidism by a 13 V-J signature model, with approximately 89% sensitivity and just over 81% specificity obtained in cross-validation and 80%/75% obtained in testing.

Stable Graves' hyperthyroidism was defined as the absence of progression to ophthalmopathy over 18 months of follow-up. Hyperthyroidism patients were aged 18 to 65 years and newly diagnosed, with disease duration of less than 2 months. Exclusion was applied to patients with uncontrolled infections, other autoimmune diseases, pregnancy or lactation. Diagnoses were established on the basis of clinical symptoms, serum thyroxine and TRAb, thyroid ultrasound, and orbital computed tomography. Trizol reagent was used to extract total RNA, and RNA quality was then checked on an Agilent 2100 Bioanalyzer. V and J are truncated by 2 bases and 7 bases respectively, leaving an intervening sequence of 11 bases. The CDR3 has 13 amino acids, counting the end cysteine and phenylalanine. The only DNA kept is the CDR3, 39 bases in frame from the first base. Per the germline V gene (reference sequence), LNHDA is the CDR1 and SQIVND is the CDR2.

The TCR beta CDR3 regions were amplified from RNA transcripts. The TCR CDR3 was subjected to a first round of RT-PCR using the HTBI primer set and the Qiagen OneStep RT-PCR kit. A second multiplex PCR round built the libraries, followed by size selection and purification. Sequencing of the libraries was done on an Illumina HiSeq2000 using paired-end 100 bp reads. The paper's processing steps were these. Raw data were processed with SOAPnuke, discarding reads with adapters, uncalled bases, mean Phred below 15, or no exact constant-primer or identifier match. High-quality paired reads were merged with COPE v1.2.5, and unique nucleotide sequences were defined as clonotypes. Clonotypes were aligned to IMGT TRBV, TRBD and TRBJ reference segments using MiTCR v1.1. The analysis was restricted to V-J combinations with a frequency above 0.0001, which together covered 99% to 99.2% of the repertoires. A TCS score was defined as the ratio of F50 (clonal expansion) to E x V (chaos), with BLOSUM62-based TCRdist applied between CDR3 peptides within each V-J. Welch's t-statistics and random forest reduced just over 500 V-J features to around 14, which were used in a naive Bayes classifier (R e1071). TCRdb took the public reads, trimmed them with fastp at Q25, ran MiXCR for clone calling and kept in-frame beta chains. Under each unique CDR3 protein, matching rows form one entry showing the most common genes and DNA. None of the V and J calls come from the authors' own analysis; TCRdb made them. A total of hundreds of thousands of distinct CDR3 sequences appear in this sample, around 45% of them only once. Clones ranked in the top ten supply 6.5% to 9% of the sample.

This clonotype was recorded at least ten times. Its antigen is currently not known. No base-level quality is on record; no much larger clone is a single base apart. The chain is assembled from TRBV19 and TRBJ1-2; no D gene is confidently identified. The receptor's source is a woman aged 18-30 years with Graves' hyperthyroidism. Donor details come from another sample of the same person, matched by shared clones. Sequencing was carried out using peripheral blood or thyroid tissue (not recorded which). The nucleotides read TGTGCCAGTAGTATATTCCGCGACTCTGGCTACACCTTC. This codes for CASSIFRDSGYTF.